Listed below are T cell receptor beta chains from one sample, sequenced in a study of T cell responses to AZD1222 COVID-19 vaccine. Produced via immunoSEQ multiplex PCR; TCRdb's table is partial and in-frame only. Among roughly 180,000 clones listed, 90% to 95% were seen once. The sample in question was peripheral blood, obtained on day 0 of AZD1222 vaccination. The receptors originated from an adult in good health. Each CDR3 is given with its conserved first and last residue. D genes are given only for firm matches. Part of the rows lack a size; the others show once, few, many or a class for expanded clones.

j_call | d_call | clone_size | v_call | cdr3_aa | cdr3_nt
TRBJ2-3 | - | - | TRBV3-1/TRBV3-2 | CASSQRRGISTDTQYF | TGTGCCAGCAGCCAAAGGAGGGGGATATCCACAGATACGCAGTATTTT
TRBJ1-5 | TRBD1 | - | TRBV10-2 | CASRPGTVNQPQHF | TGCGCCAGCAGACCAGGGACAGTCAATCAGCCCCAGCATTTT
TRBJ2-7 | - | once | TRBV14 | CASSQGRWGWSEQYF | TGTGCCAGCAGCCAAGGACGGTGGGGATGGAGCGAGCAGTACTTC
TRBJ2-1 | - | - | TRBV27 | CASSFGGQGEQFF | TGTGCCAGCAGTTTTGGGGGGCAGGGTGAGCAGTTCTTC
TRBJ2-7 | TRBD2 | - | TRBV5-6 | CASSQGLQASYEQYF | TGTGCCAGCAGCCAGGGACTACAGGCCTCCTACGAGCAGTACTTC
TRBJ1-4 | - | - | TRBV28 | CASSSGPIGLFF | TGTGCCAGCAGTTCGGGACCGATAGGACTGTTTTTT
TRBJ1-1 | - | - | TRBV2 | CASSRVQNTEAFF | TGTGCCAGCAGTAGAGTACAAAACACTGAAGCTTTCTTT
TRBJ1-2 | TRBD1 | - | TRBV5-1 | CASSLGGTGGGGYTF | TGCGCCAGCAGCCTAGGAGGGACAGGGGGCGGAGGCTACACCTTC
TRBJ1-4 | TRBD1 | - | TRBV7-7 | CASSLEPRGQGPNEKLFF | TGTGCTAGCAGCTTAGAGCCGCGGGGACAGGGTCCTAATGAAAAACTGTTTTTT
TRBJ1-5 | - | - | TRBV5-5 | CASSLVEGAQPQHF | TGTGCCAGCAGCTTGGTGGAGGGCGCCCAGCCCCAGCATTTT
TRBJ2-3 | - | - | TRBV7-3 | CASSLGGQGGNTQYF | TGTGCCAGCAGCTTAGGAGGACAGGGAGGGAATACGCAGTATTTT
TRBJ2-7 | - | - | TRBV21-1 | CASTADREEDYEQYF | TGTGCCAGCACCGCAGACAGGGAGGAGGACTACGAGCAGTACTTC